The present TCR beta chain was sequenced within a study of T-cell reconstitution after alpha-beta-depleted transplantation in children. Trimming removed 5 bases from V and 4 bases from J; junction bases left unmatched: 5. The CDR3 sequence is 15 residues long. Germline CDR1 and CDR2: SGHTA and FQGTGA. For TCRbeta, the library was prepared with unique molecular identifiers. Via MiXCR, TCRdb re-called the PCR reads, giving one row per CDR3 protein. This sample has roughly 240,000 distinct CDR3 sequences; less than 9% occur once, and the top ten carry about 6.4%. This clonotype was sampled from a male patient between 10 and 17 years old who had a stem cell transplant for acute lymphoblastic leukemia, so the T cells may come from the graft donor. The chain couples TRBV7-3 to TRBJ2-6; 7 bases agree with TRBD1. The sample consisted of PBMCs, mostly from graft donor cells, taken 180 days after TCRalphabeta/CD19-depleted stem cell transplant. The CDR3 loop is CASSPLGGGANVLTF. CDR3 nucleotides: TGTGCCAGCAGCCCCCTAGGGGGCGGGGCCAACGTCCTGACTTTC.